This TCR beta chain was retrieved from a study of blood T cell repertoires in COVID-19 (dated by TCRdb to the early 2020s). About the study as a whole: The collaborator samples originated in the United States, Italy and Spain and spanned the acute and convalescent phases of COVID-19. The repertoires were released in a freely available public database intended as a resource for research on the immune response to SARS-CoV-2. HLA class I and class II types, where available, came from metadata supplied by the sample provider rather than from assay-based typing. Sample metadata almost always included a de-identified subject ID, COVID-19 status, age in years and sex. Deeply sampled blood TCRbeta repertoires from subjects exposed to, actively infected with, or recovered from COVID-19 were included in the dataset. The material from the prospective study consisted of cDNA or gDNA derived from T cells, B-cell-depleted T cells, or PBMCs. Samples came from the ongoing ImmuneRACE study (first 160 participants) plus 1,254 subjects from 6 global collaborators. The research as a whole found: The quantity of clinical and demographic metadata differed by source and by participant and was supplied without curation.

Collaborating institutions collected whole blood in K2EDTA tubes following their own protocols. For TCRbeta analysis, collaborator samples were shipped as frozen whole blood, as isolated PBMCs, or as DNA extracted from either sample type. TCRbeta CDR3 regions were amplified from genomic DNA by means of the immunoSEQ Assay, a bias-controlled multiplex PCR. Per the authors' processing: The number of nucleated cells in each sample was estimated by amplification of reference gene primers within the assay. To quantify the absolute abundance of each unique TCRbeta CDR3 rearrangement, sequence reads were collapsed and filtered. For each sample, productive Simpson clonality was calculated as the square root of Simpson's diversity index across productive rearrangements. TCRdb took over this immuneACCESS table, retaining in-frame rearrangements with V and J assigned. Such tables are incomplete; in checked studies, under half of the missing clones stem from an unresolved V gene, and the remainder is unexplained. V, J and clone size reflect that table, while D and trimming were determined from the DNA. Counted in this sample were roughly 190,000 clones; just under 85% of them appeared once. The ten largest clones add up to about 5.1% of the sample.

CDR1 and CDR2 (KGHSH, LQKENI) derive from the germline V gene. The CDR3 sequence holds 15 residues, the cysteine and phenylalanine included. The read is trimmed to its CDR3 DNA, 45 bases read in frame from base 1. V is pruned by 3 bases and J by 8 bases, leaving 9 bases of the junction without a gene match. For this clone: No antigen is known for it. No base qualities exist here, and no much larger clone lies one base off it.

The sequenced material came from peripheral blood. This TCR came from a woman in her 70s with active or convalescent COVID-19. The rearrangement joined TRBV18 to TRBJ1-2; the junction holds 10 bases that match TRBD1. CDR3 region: CASSPKIGQGGGYTF. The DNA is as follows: TGTGCCAGCTCACCTAAAATCGGACAGGGGGGCGGCTACACCTTC.